The 10 T cell receptor beta chains below come from one sample, sequenced in a study of Ad26.COV2.S vaccination and SARS-CoV-2 variants. Treatment in this sample: roughly 20 received Ad26.COV2.S at low or high dose, single or two shots; 5 received placebo; per-sample allocation not given. Day 63 after the first vaccine or placebo injection was the time point for sampling. Generated by immunoSEQ multiplex PCR, the TCRdb table keeps only in-frame clones and is missing some. This table has around 380,000 clones, around 85% appearing once. The sequenced sample was peripheral blood, obtained in a trial of Ad26.COV2.S vaccine versus placebo. These receptors all come from a person between 18 and 65 years old who received the Ad26.COV2.S COVID-19 vaccine or a placebo.

This clone was detected only a few times. Other nucleotide sequences in the sample specify the same CDR3. The chain links TRBV29-1 to TRBJ1-2; D not certain. The CDR3 length is 9 residues. V dropped 3 bases and J dropped 6 bases, with 2 bases sitting between them. Germline values: CDR1 SQVTM, CDR2 ANQGSEA. The CDR3 DNA reads TGCAGCGTTGATAATGGCTACACCTTC. Protein: CSVDNGYTF.

Comment on this clone: At one end the junction does not follow the germline gene, possibly because of a read error. The V gene is TRBV7-2, the J gene TRBJ1-2; 12 nucleotides agree with TRBD1. CDR1 and CDR2 (germline): SGHTA, FQGNSA. The CDR3 totals 13 residues. In nucleotides, the CDR3 is TGTGCCAGCAGCACGGGACAGGGGGCCTTTTTGGCGTTC. Amino acid sequence: CASSTGQGAFLAF.

This chain uses TRBV4-1 with TRBJ2-5, with TRBD2 matching 11 bases. The CDR3 length is 16 residues. Germline CDR1 and CDR2: MGHRA and YSYEKL. V shed 4 bases and J 2 bases; nucleotides not matched to a gene: 6. The CDR3 protein is CASSLTLAGGQETQYF. CDR3 coding DNA: TGCGCCAGCAGCCTAACTTTAGCGGGGGGGCAAGAGACCCAGTACTTC.

The chain couples TRBV6-4 to TRBJ1-2; TRBD1 is a possible D gene (5 bases). Trimming took off 6 bases at V and 4 bases at J, with 15 bases between the two ends. CDR1 is MRHNA, CDR2 SNTAGT, per germline. The CDR3 consists of 14 residues. The CDR3 bases are TGTGCCAGCAGACCCTCAGACAGACCCTATGGCTACACCTTC. Translated: CASRPSDRPYGYTF.

A few counts support this clone. The chain couples TRBV28 to TRBJ1-1; D uncertain. Germline loops: CDR1 MDHEN, CDR2 SYDVKM. The CDR3 sequence is 17 residues long. Between the trimmed V and J ends, which lost 3 bases and 0 bases, there was a span of 17 bases. The CDR3 here is CASSFRVPQHLNTEAFF. CDR3 in DNA: TGTGCCAGCAGTTTTAGGGTACCCCAACATCTGAACACTGAAGCTTTCTTT.

In regard to this clone: Germline is not matched at one junction end, which may reflect a read error. The rearrangement links TRBV7-8 to TRBJ1-6; D is unresolved. CDR1 SGHVS and CDR2 FQNEAQ come from the germline V gene. The CDR3 contains 15 residues. CDR3 bases: TGTGCCAGCAGCTTAGCGGGCTCCAATAATTCACCCCTCCACTTT. It codes for CASSLAGSNNSPLHF.

The V and J genes are TRBV7-9 and TRBJ2-2; 8 positions match TRBD2. With 2 bases clipped from V and 5 bases from J, the junction kept 7 bases outside the gene matches. The germline gives CDR1 SEHNR, CDR2 FQNEAQ (reference sequence). CDR3 length: 16 amino acids. CDR3 region: CASSLRSGVMTGELFF. CDR3 DNA sequence: TGTGCCAGCAGCTTACGTAGCGGGGTAATGACCGGGGAGCTGTTTTTT.

The V call is TRBV12-3 or TRBV12-4, the J call TRBJ2-7; D not certain. The CDR3 sequence is 12 residues long. The ends were cut back, 3 bases at V and 4 bases at J, with 7 bases in the middle. The chain's CDR3 is CASSFDMYEQYF. CDR3 DNA: TGTGCCAGCAGTTTCGACATGTACGAGCAGTACTTC.

This clone was recorded only once. The chain combines TRBV4-2 with TRBJ2-5; a possible D gene is TRBD1 (6 bases). Trimming stripped 3 bases from V and 4 bases from J, with 15 bases between. The germline CDR1 and CDR2 sequences are LGHNA and YNFKEQ. The CDR3 runs to 15 residues. CDR3 sequence: CASSQNLKGVETQYF. In DNA form, the CDR3 reads TGTGCCAGCAGCCAGAACCTAAAGGGGGTAGAGACCCAGTACTTC.

This chain joins TRBV6-5 and TRBJ1-2; D might be TRBD1 (5 bases). CDR1 and CDR2 (germline): MNHEY, SVGAGI. V lost 5 bases and J lost 5, with 9 bases in between. The CDR3 covers 12 residues. The CDR3 reads CASSIDSYGYTF. CDR3 in DNA: TGTGCCAGCAGTATCGACAGTTATGGCTACACCTTC.